Listed below are T cell receptor beta chains from one sample, sequenced in a study of Graves' ophthalmopathy and Graves' hyperthyroidism. TCRdb itself ran the multiplex PCR reads through MiXCR, one entry per CDR3 protein. The sample includes around 660,000 distinct CDR3 sequences, just over 40% seen only once; the top ten take roughly 3.5%. The sequencing sample was made of peripheral blood. These receptors were taken from an adult man with Graves' ophthalmopathy. The CDR3 runs from the conserved cysteine through the conserved F or W. Fields, in order: J gene, D gene, V gene, clone size, CDR3 DNA, CDR3 protein. D genes are given only for firm matches. Clone size appears in some rows only: once, few, many, or a class for an expanded clone.

TRBJ1-5,NA,TRBV5-1,NA,TGCGCCAGCAGCACACTTCCGGGTAGCAATCAGCCCCAGCATTTT,CASSTLPGSNQPQHF
TRBJ2-5,NA,TRBV7-8,NA,TGCGCCAGCAGCCCCTGGGGCGCTGGCAGGGCCCAAGAGACCCAGTACTTC,CASSPWGAGRAQETQYF
TRBJ2-2,TRBD1,TRBV6-1,NA,TGTGCCGGCGAGACAGGGGGGGACACCGGGGAGCTGTTTTTT,CAGETGGDTGELFF
TRBJ1-5,NA,TRBV30,few,TGTGCCTGGAGTGGGGGGGCGGATCAGCCCCAGCATTTT,CAWSGGADQPQHF
TRBJ2-7,TRBD2,TRBV10-2,many,TGCGCCAGCAGACCACCGGGACTAGCGTCCTACGAGCAGTACTTC,CASRPPGLASYEQYF
TRBJ1-2,TRBD1,TRBV25-1,many,TGTGCCAGCACCGGGGAACAGGGGAGAGGCTACACCTTC,CASTGEQGRGYTF
TRBJ2-7,NA,TRBV5-1,many,TGCGCCAGCAGCTTGTGGGACATTGCCTACGAGCAGTACTTC,CASSLWDIAYEQYF
TRBJ2-6,TRBD2,TRBV7-9,NA,TGTGCCAGCAGCCACAGCGGGAGGGCCACCGGGGACTCTGGGGCCAACGTCCTGACTTTC,CASSHSGRATGDSGANVLTF
TRBJ2-2,TRBD2,TRBV20-1,NA,TGCAGTGCTAGAGATTTGGGCGGGGGGACCGGGGAGCTGTTTTTT,CSARDLGGGTGELFF
TRBJ1-2,TRBD1,TRBV13,NA,TGTGCCAGCAGCCAAACCGGGACAGGGGGTTTTGGCTACACCTTC,CASSQTGTGGFGYTF
TRBJ1-5,TRBD1,TRBV10-3,NA,TGTGCCAGCAGGACGACAGGGGCCTCGGGCGAGCAGCCCCAGCATTTT,CASRTTGASGEQPQHF
TRBJ2-7,NA,TRBV7-2,NA,TGCGCCAGCAGCCAAGACAAGATCACGGGGTTCTACGAGCAGTACTTC,CASSQDKITGFYEQYF